A single sample gave rise to the 30 T cell receptor beta chains below, sequenced in a study of neoadjuvant anti-PD-1 for oral cavity cancer. Libraries were prepared by immunoSEQ multiplex PCR; TCRdb keeps only in-frame clonotypes and omits some of them. The sample yields nearly 7,000 clones, just under 75% seen once. Sequences were derived from PBMCs, sampled before nivolumab (anti-PD-1) treatment. All receptors come from a person aged 35-79 years with oral cavity squamous cell carcinoma.

The CDR3 DNA reads TGTGCCAGCAGCGACTCCGGGACTAGACCCCACAATGAGCAGTTCTTC. As protein: CASSDSGTRPHNEQFF. The chain couples TRBV9 to TRBJ2-1, with TRBD2 matching 8 bases. The junction had 10 bases not matched to a gene; V was cut back by 3 bases and J by 5 bases. Germline-derived CDR1 and CDR2 are SGDLS and YYNGEE. The CDR3 is 16 amino acids.

The sample holds a few counts of this clone. The gene calls are TRBV4-1 and TRBJ1-1; a possible D gene is TRBD1 (6 bases). Germline CDR1 MGHRA, CDR2 YSYEKL. Trimming left V 0 bases short and J 3 bases short, with 14 bases between. CDR3 length equals 16 residues. The CDR3, as DNA: TGCGCCAGCAGCCAAGATAGTTTTCGGACAGACACTGAAGCTTTCTTT. It codes for CASSQDSFRTDTEAFF.

J is TRBJ2-7 and V is TRBV10-3; 10 bases line up with TRBD1. Germline V gene sequence: CDR1 ENHRY, CDR2 SYGVKD. V dropped 7 bases and J dropped 7; count of bases not matched to a gene: 10. The CDR3 runs 14 residues. CDR3 residues: CAITDLTGGGEQYF. The CDR3 DNA sequence: TGTGCCATCACTGACCTGACAGGGGGCGGAGAGCAGTACTTC.

This sequence joins TRBV5-1 and TRBJ2-2; D not resolved. In germline, CDR1 is SGHRS, CDR2 YFSETQ. The CDR3 length is 14 residues. V was clipped by 2 bases and J by 0 bases, with 5 bases between them. CDR3: CASSLTSNTGELFF. The CDR3 coding sequence is TGCGCCAGCAGCTTAACATCGAACACCGGGGAGCTGTTTTTT.

The rearrangement links TRBV10-2 to TRBJ1-6; D not resolved. Germline V gene sequence: CDR1 WSHSY, CDR2 SAAADI. The V and J ends lost 2 bases and 4 bases respectively, with 9 bases between them. CDR3 length equals 15 residues. CDR3 sequence (DNA): TGCGCCAGCAGTGAGGTCGCGGGGTATAATTCACCCCTCCACTTT. Residues: CASSEVAGYNSPLHF.

The rearrangement joins TRBV9 to TRBJ2-7; TRBD2 agrees at 7 bases. Germline CDR1 and CDR2: SGDLS and YYNGEE. Trimming cost V 2 bases and J 0 bases; bases outside gene matches: 2. The CDR3 is 14 amino acids. This CDR3 reads CASSVGGSSYEQYF. CDR3 bases: TGTGCCAGCAGCGTGGGAGGGAGCTCCTACGAGCAGTACTTC.

The rearrangement uses TRBV19 and TRBJ1-2; 11 nucleotides line up with TRBD1. After removal of 3 bases from V and 7 bases from J, the junction contained 7 bases not matched to a gene. Germline lookup yields CDR1 LNHDA and CDR2 SQIVND (reference sequence). There are 15 residues in the CDR3. Here the CDR3 DNA reads TGTGCCAGTAGTATCGGACAGGGGGCTCTCTTTGGCTACACCTTC. It is translated as CASSIGQGALFGYTF. The complete variable domain, with remaining parts taken from reference TRBV19 and TRBJ1-2, reads DGGITQSPKYLFRKEGQNVTLSCEQNLNHDAMYWYRQDPGQGLRLIYYSQIVNDFQKGDIAEGYSVSREKKESFPLTVTSAQKNPTAFYLCASSIGQGALFGYTFGSGTRLTVV.

V usage is TRBV6-1 and J usage is TRBJ2-6, with D perhaps matching TRBD1 (5 bases). Germline assignment: CDR1 MNHNS and CDR2 SASEGT. V dropped 0 bases and J dropped 2 bases, with 5 bases sitting between them. The CDR3 extends over 15 amino acids. CDR3 residues: CASSEAGPGANVLTF. CDR3 coding DNA: TGTGCCAGCAGTGAAGCGGGGCCTGGGGCCAACGTCCTGACTTTC.

The chain employs TRBV29-1 and TRBJ1-1; D gene unclear. Germline V gene data show CDR1 as SQVTM and CDR2 as ANQGSEA. CDR3 length: 12 amino acids. Trimming removed 8 bases at V and 5 bases at J, with 15 bases between. The CDR3 coding sequence is TGCAGCTCACATTCGGGTCAGACTGAAGCTTTCTTT. Its protein is CSSHSGQTEAFF.

This chain joins TRBV14 and TRBJ2-5; no reliable D call. Germline loops: CDR1 SGHDN, CDR2 FVKESK. V lost 1 base and J lost 4, with 4 bases in between. CDR3 length: 12 amino acids. The CDR3 DNA sequence: TGTGCCAGCAGCCAAGGAAGAGAGACCCAGTACTTC. Protein: CASSQGRETQYF.

V usage is TRBV7-9 and J usage is TRBJ2-7; no definite D call. CDR1 is SEHNR, CDR2 FQNEAQ, per germline (reference sequence). V was pared by 5 bases and J by 5 bases, with 22 bases between. The CDR3 is made up of 16 amino acids. CDR3 residues: CASSPYPTAGRNEQYF. The CDR3 bases are TGTGCCAGCAGCCCATACCCGACCGCAGGTCGAAACGAGCAGTACTTC.

In its sample, this clone was seen a few times. As DNA, the CDR3 is TGTGCCAGTAGCTGGGGCAGGGTGACCGGGGAGCTGTTTTTT. Its translation is CASSWGRVTGELFF. V and J are TRBV19 and TRBJ2-2; perhaps TRBD1 as D (5 bases). Germline-derived CDR1 and CDR2 are LNHDA and SQIVND (reference sequence). V was cut by 6 bases and J by 5 bases, with 13 bases left in between. CDR3 length: 14 amino acids.

The chain combines TRBV30 with TRBJ2-5; D unresolved. CDR1 and CDR2 (germline): GTSNPN, SVGIG (reference sequence). This CDR3 has 11 residues. V lost 2 bases, J lost 5 bases, and 6 bases lay in between. CDR3 residues: CAWSLSETQYF. The CDR3, as DNA: TGTGCCTGGAGTTTGAGTGAGACCCAGTACTTC.

This clone was observed a few times. This sequence joins TRBV5-4 and TRBJ1-1; D is unclear. Per the germline V gene, CDR1 is SGHNT and CDR2 is YYREEE (reference sequence). The CDR3 spans 16 residues. The germline V and J ends were trimmed by 0 bases and 3 bases, with 15 bases remaining between them. CDR3 bases: TGTGCCAGCAGCTTGGGAGGGAACATCTTCGACACTGAAGCTTTCTTT. It yields the protein CASSLGGNIFDTEAFF.

This rearrangement joins TRBV27 to TRBJ2-1, with D perhaps matching TRBD1 (5 bases). V lost 6 bases, J lost 5 bases, and 14 bases lay in between. The CDR3 consists of 14 residues. Per germline, CDR1 MNHEY and CDR2 SMNVEV (reference sequence). Written as DNA, the CDR3 is TGTGCCAGCAGGCTGCAGGGCGCCAACAATGAGCAGTTCTTC. This codes for CASRLQGANNEQFF.

The chain joins TRBV29-1 to TRBJ1-5, with D unresolved. The germline V gene encodes CDR1 SQVTM and CDR2 ANQGSEA. Trimming removed 4 bases from V and 0 bases from J, with 7 bases in between. This CDR3 contains 13 residues. The CDR3 loop reads CSVGGHSNQPQHF. The DNA for the CDR3 is TGCAGCGTTGGCGGTCATAGCAATCAGCCCCAGCATTTT.

The chain carries TRBV6-1 and TRBJ1-2; D might be TRBD1 (5 bases). The V gene's germline CDR1 is MNHNS and CDR2 SASEGT. This CDR3 spans 16 amino acids. Trimming took 1 base from V and 4 from J, leaving 16 bases between them. CDR3 region: CASSEGHRDLPYGYTF. The CDR3 DNA is TGTGCCAGCAGTGAAGGGCACCGGGACTTGCCCTATGGCTACACCTTC.

The chain is built from TRBV6-1 and TRBJ1-4; D unclear. Germline V gene data show CDR1 as MNHNS and CDR2 as SASEGT. The CDR3 has 13 residues. Trimming left V 3 bases short and J 8 bases short, with 10 bases between. CDR3 bases: TGTGCCAGCAGTGAGGCCCTGTGGGAAAAACTGTTTTTT. Protein: CASSEALWEKLFF.

V usage is TRBV7-6 and J usage is TRBJ2-5, with a weak D call TRBD2 (6 bases). The germline V gene has CDR1 SGHVS and CDR2 FNYEAQ. Trimming shortened V by 4 bases and J by 5 bases, and 14 bases separated the two germline ends. The CDR3 is made up of 14 amino acids. CDR3 coding DNA: TGTGCCAGCAGCTCCCGGACTATTCGGGAGACCCAGTACTTC. Protein product: CASSSRTIRETQYF.

V is TRBV21-1 and J is TRBJ2-1. TRBV21-1 is a listed pseudogene. This CDR3 comprises 12 residues. The CDR3 sequence: CASSKGPLLQFF. CDR3 coding DNA: TGTGCCAGCAGCAAAGGGCCCCTACTCCAGTTCTTC.

The CDR3 sequence: CASSRRDRAAAFF. The CDR3 DNA sequence: TGTGCCAGCAGCAGGAGGGACAGGGCAGCAGCTTTCTTT. The chain has TRBV5-6 and TRBJ1-1; 9 bases are shared with TRBD1. This CDR3 has 13 residues. Germline-derived CDR1 and CDR2 are SGHDT and YYEEEE. Trimming removed 4 bases from V and 10 bases from J; junction bases left unmatched: 8.

J is TRBJ2-5 and V is TRBV29-1; D gene uncertain. V was trimmed by 4 bases and J by 6 bases, leaving 9 bases between them. Per the germline V gene, CDR1 is SQVTM and CDR2 is ANQGSEA. This CDR3 contains 11 residues. CDR3 in amino acids: CSVAETQTQYF. Here the CDR3 DNA reads TGCAGCGTTGCTGAGACCCAGACCCAGTACTTC.

The J gene is TRBJ1-1, the V gene TRBV7-9; 10 bases agree with TRBD1. Per germline, CDR1 SEHNR and CDR2 FQNEAQ (reference sequence). V lost 4 bases, J lost 4 bases, and 0 bases stayed unmatched. The CDR3 extends over 13 amino acids. The CDR3: CASSWTGGTEAFF. The CDR3 DNA is TGTGCCAGCAGCTGGACAGGGGGCACTGAAGCTTTCTTT.

The rearrangement joins TRBV5-4 to TRBJ1-2; D is undetermined. Trimming cost V 1 base and J 0 bases, with 4 bases left between them. CDR3 length equals 13 residues. The V gene's germline CDR1 is SGHNT and CDR2 YYREEE (reference sequence). CDR3 nucleotide sequence: TGTGCCAGCAGCTTGCAGGCTAACTATGGCTACACCTTC. Protein sequence: CASSLQANYGYTF.

This clone showed up just a few times. The chain couples TRBV19 to TRBJ2-1; D might be TRBD1 (5 bases). CDR3 length: 14 residues. CDR1 is LNHDA, CDR2 SQIVND, per germline (reference sequence). V lost 10 bases and J 2 bases, leaving 15 bases between the germline ends. The CDR3 DNA is TGTGCCACTAGGGGTCGTCACACCTACAATGAGCAGTTCTTC. This codes for CATRGRHTYNEQFF.

The chain employs TRBV5-1 and TRBJ1-3; unclear D gene. Germline V gives CDR1 SGHRS, CDR2 YFSETQ. V was pared by 4 bases and J by 0 bases, with 5 bases between. This CDR3 is 13 amino acids long. CDR3 nucleotides: TGCGCCAGCAGCACGAACTCTGGAAACACCATATATTTT. Its translation is CASSTNSGNTIYF.

The chain combines TRBV19 with TRBJ2-3; 13 positions match TRBD2. From germline, CDR1 is LNHDA and CDR2 SQIVND (reference sequence). J lost 4 bases, V lost 5 bases, and 12 bases had no gene match. The CDR3 extends over 18 amino acids. The CDR3 here is CASSAGTSGEGWADTQYF. The CDR3 DNA sequence: TGTGCCAGTAGTGCCGGGACTAGCGGGGAAGGTTGGGCAGATACGCAGTATTTT.

The V call is TRBV11-2, the J call TRBJ2-2; 7 nucleotides line up with TRBD1. The junction had 5 bases not matched to a gene; V was cut back by 3 bases and J by 4 bases. CDR3 length: 15 amino acids. The germline V gene encodes CDR1 SGHAT and CDR2 FQNNGV. The CDR3 region has the DNA TGTGCCAGCAGCTTGGACAGGTCCGGCACCGGGGAGCTGTTTTTT. Translating gives CASSLDRSGTGELFF.

The gene calls are TRBV4-3 and TRBJ1-4, with TRBD1 matching 12 bases. CDR3 length equals 19 residues. J was trimmed by 4 bases and V by 0 bases; bases with no gene match: 9. In germline, CDR1 is LGHNA, CDR2 YSLEER. The CDR3 coding sequence is TGCGCCAGCAGCCAAGACCCGGGGGGGACAGGGGGCCTTAATGAAAAACTGTTTTTT. As protein: CASSQDPGGTGGLNEKLFF.

V gene TRBV5-6 combines with J gene TRBJ1-6; TRBD1 is a possible D gene (6 bases). Deletions cut 2 bases from V and 10 bases from J, with 10 bases between. This CDR3 spans 13 amino acids. The germline CDR1 and CDR2 sequences are SGHDT and YYEEEE. The CDR3 loop is CASSLTGRSPLHF. As DNA, the CDR3 is TGTGCCAGCAGCTTAACAGGGCGGTCACCCCTCCACTTT.